What follows are 18 T cell receptor beta chains derived from one specimen sequenced in a study of CD8+CD57+ T cells in acquired aplastic anemia. Broader study findings: The diversity of CD8+CD57+ cells in patients was lower than that of total CD4+ and CD8+ pools.

It was genomic DNA that served as the template for profiling TCR beta VDJ and CDR3. TCRdb reprocessed the reads via MiXCR and lists one record per CDR3 protein. Seen here are around 15,000 distinct CDR3 sequences, over 35% observed once, and the top ten hold 65% to 90%. For these receptors, no antigen is known. The authors sequenced patients whose flow cytometry had shown CD8+CD57+ cell expansion. The sample comprised CD8+CD57+ T cells sorted from PBMCs. The subset is: bead-enriched CD8+CD57+ effector memory T cells from SAA patients. Receptors were obtained from a human donor with aplastic anemia.

This clonotype has a handful of counts. V usage is TRBV2 and J usage is TRBJ1-5; D is uncertain. The V end lost 3 bases, the J end lost 6 bases, and 15 bases lay between the germline ends. Germline-derived CDR1 and CDR2 are SNHLY and FYNNEI. This CDR3 is built from 15 residues. The CDR3 loop is CASSEVGRRAQPQHF. In DNA, the CDR3 is TGTGCCAGCAGTGAGGTTGGCCGCCGAGCTCAGCCCCAGCATTTT. The variable domain in full, completed from reference TRBV2 and TRBJ1-5, reads EPEVTQTPSHQVTQMGQEVILRCVPISNHLYFYWYRQILGQKVEFLVSFYNNEISEKSEIFDDQFSVERPDGSNFTLKIRSTKLEDSAMYFCASSEVGRRAQPQHFGDGTRLSIL.

The rearrangement links TRBV2 to TRBJ1-1, with a possible D match to TRBD1 (5 bases). Trimming stripped 6 bases from V and 5 bases from J, with 13 bases between. Germline CDR1 and CDR2: SNHLY and FYNNEI. The CDR3 spans 13 residues. CDR3 DNA: TGTGCCAGCAGGGGGACGGAAGGGACTGAAGCTTTCTTT. Amino acid sequence: CASRGTEGTEAFF.

About this clonotype itself: Germline and junction disagree at one end, which may indicate a read error. The rearrangement uses TRBV15 and TRBJ1-1; the match to TRBD1 covers 9 bases. The CDR3 runs 13 residues. From germline, CDR1 is LNHNV and CDR2 YYDKDF (reference sequence). The CDR3 region is CASSNRGLTEAFF. The CDR3 bases are TGTGCCAGCAGCAACAGGGGGCTCACTGAAGCTTTCTTT.

This clonotype was seen repeatedly, ten times or more. The rearrangement uses TRBV4-1 and TRBJ1-1; a possible D gene is TRBD1 (5 bases). Trimming shortened V by 0 bases and J by 5 bases, and 10 bases separated the two germline ends. CDR1 is MGHRA, CDR2 YSYEKL, per germline. This CDR3 contains 14 residues. The CDR3 region has the DNA TGCGCCAGCAGCCAAGATGGGGCAGGGACTGAAGCTTTCTTT. Its translation is CASSQDGAGTEAFF.

This clonotype has just a few counts. V usage is TRBV20-1 and J usage is TRBJ2-7, with 8 bases identical to TRBD2. Germline V gene sequence: CDR1 DFQATT, CDR2 SNEGSKA (reference sequence). This CDR3 region has 13 residues. V dropped 5 bases and J dropped 1; count of bases not matched to a gene: 4. Here the CDR3 reads CSALSGSSYEQYF. The CDR3 bases are TGCAGTGCTCTCAGCGGGAGTTCCTACGAGCAGTACTTC.

The rearrangement uses TRBV19 and TRBJ1-5; possibly TRBD1 for D (6 bases). Trimming pared 5 bases from V and 3 bases from J, leaving 14 bases between. This CDR3 is 15 amino acids long. Germline lookup yields CDR1 LNHDA and CDR2 SQIVND (reference sequence). CDR3 nucleotide sequence: TGTGCCAGTAGTCCCGGACAGACCTTCAATCAGCCCCAGCATTTT. It codes for CASSPGQTFNQPQHF.

The table lists this clonotype with many counts. The chain has TRBV6-1 and TRBJ2-6, with D uncertain. This CDR3 comprises 15 residues. V lost 1 base to trimming and J lost 0 bases, with 4 bases between them. Per germline, CDR1 MNHNS and CDR2 SASEGT. CDR3 in DNA: TGTGCCAGCAGTGAAGACAGCTCTGGGGCCAACGTCCTGACTTTC. As protein: CASSEDSSGANVLTF.

The gene calls are TRBV6-6 and TRBJ2-5; a weak D match, TRBD2 (5 bases). This CDR3 comprises 11 residues. The germline V gene encodes CDR1 MNHNY and CDR2 SVGAGI (reference sequence). V was clipped by 8 bases and J by 5 bases, with 9 bases between them. In nucleotides, the CDR3 is TGTGCCAGCTCGGGGTGGGAGACCCAGTACTTC. This sequence encodes CASSGWETQYF.

With respect to this clonotype: Compared with germline, one end of the junction differs, possibly owing to a read error. The V call is TRBV7-6, the J call TRBJ1-3; 7 bases match TRBD1. The CDR3 length is 17 residues. Germline-derived CDR1 and CDR2 are SGHVS and FNYEAQ. The CDR3 spells CVSSFRDRPLPGNTIYF. In nucleotides, the CDR3 is TGTGTCAGCAGCTTCCGGGACAGACCTCTCCCCGGAAACACCATATATTTT.

The DNA of the CDR3 is TGTGCCAGCAGTGTACGGGACGAGCAGTACTTC. It specifies CASSVRDEQYF. The chain joins TRBV2 to TRBJ2-7; D gene uncertain. V shed 4 bases and J shed 5 bases, with 6 bases lying between them. The germline V gene has CDR1 SNHLY and CDR2 FYNNEI. The CDR3 runs 11 residues.

The chain combines TRBV5-1 with TRBJ1-1; perhaps TRBD1 as D (5 bases). Deletions cut 1 base from V and 8 bases from J, with 18 bases between. The CDR3 covers 15 residues. The V gene's germline CDR1 is SGHRS and CDR2 YFSETQ. This CDR3 reads CASSLTAREGTEAFF. The DNA of the CDR3 is TGCGCCAGCAGCTTGACAGCCCGGGAGGGGACCGAAGCTTTCTTT.

This sequence joins TRBV20-1 and TRBJ2-7; TRBD2 matches 7 bases. CDR3 length: 14 amino acids. Germline CDR1 reads DFQATT; CDR2 reads SNEGSKA (reference sequence). Unmatched junction bases numbered 8, after V lost 4 bases and J lost 2 bases. The CDR3 spells CSAMGGTPAYEQYF. In DNA form, the CDR3 reads TGCAGTGCTATGGGGGGGACTCCTGCCTACGAGCAGTACTTC.

The chain employs TRBV5-6 and TRBJ2-7, with 9 bases fitting TRBD2. The trim removed 5 bases at V and 6 bases at J, leaving 6 bases unmatched. This CDR3 has 13 amino acids. The germline gives CDR1 SGHDT, CDR2 YYEEEE. CDR3 sequence (DNA): TGTGCCAGCAGGAGACTAGCGGCGGGCGAGCAGTACTTC. This codes for CASRRLAAGEQYF.

The sample holds a few counts of this clonotype. This sequence joins TRBV11-2 and TRBJ2-3; D remains ambiguous. This CDR3 contains 12 residues. Trimming removed 6 bases at V and 4 bases at J, with 8 bases between. Germline values: CDR1 SGHAT, CDR2 FQNNGV. The CDR3 DNA reads as TGTGCCAGCAGGCGTACGGCAGATACGCAGTATTTT. It specifies CASRRTADTQYF.

Worth noting for this clonotype: One end of the junction varies from germline; a read error may be responsible. The rearrangement uses TRBV7-3 and TRBJ2-5; D gene ambiguous. Germline CDR1 reads SGHTA; CDR2 reads FQGTGA. The CDR3 sequence is 9 residues long. The CDR3 nucleotides read TGTGCCAGCAGCTTAACCCAGGACTTC. Encoded protein: CASSLTQDF.

The chain couples TRBV20-1 to TRBJ1-6, with D perhaps matching TRBD1 (5 bases). Germline V gene data show CDR1 as DFQATT and CDR2 as SNEGSKA (reference sequence). Between the trimmed V and J ends, which lost 6 bases and 7 bases, there was a span of 16 bases. The length of the CDR3 is 14 residues. CDR3 loop: CSAAKGAWNSPLHF. In DNA, the CDR3 is TGCAGTGCAGCCAAAGGGGCATGGAATTCACCCCTCCACTTT.

This clonotype came up many times. The chain couples TRBV20-1 to TRBJ2-3; no reliable D call. V lost 3 bases and J 0 bases, leaving 19 bases between the germline ends. The CDR3 totals 17 residues. The V gene's germline CDR1 is DFQATT and CDR2 SNEGSKA (reference sequence). The CDR3 protein is CSARGIHGRPSTDTQYF. The CDR3 nucleotides are TGCAGTGCTAGGGGTATTCATGGCAGACCAAGCACAGATACGCAGTATTTT.

This clonotype was observed a handful of times. The chain combines TRBV29-1 with TRBJ2-7, with unresolved D. V shed 0 bases and J shed 3 bases, with 6 bases lying between them. Germline CDR1 SQVTM, CDR2 ANQGSEA. The CDR3 has 12 residues. CDR3 in DNA: TGCAGCGTTGAAGAGGGTCGCTACGAGCAGTACTTC. Amino acid sequence: CSVEEGRYEQYF.